This T cell receptor beta chain was identified during a study of shared clonotypes between healthy human individuals. Overall study: Every donor yielded three CD4 naive, three CD4 memory, two CD8 naive and one CD8 memory plate.

Naive CD8 cells were CD45RO-negative, positively selected for CCR7, excluding terminally differentiated effector memory CD45RA+ cells. Germline-derived CDR1 and CDR2 are SGHVS and FNYEAQ. Trimming left V 3 bases short and J 0 bases short, with 9 bases between. This CDR3 is 14 amino acids long. Points on this clone: Other DNA sequences in the sample encode the same CDR3.

Generated by immunoSEQ multiplex PCR, the TCRdb table keeps only in-frame clones and is missing some. The repertoire holds around 2,000,000 clones, with roughly 95% as singletons. The specimen was naive CD8+ T cells sorted from blood. This receptor was obtained from a man aged 18-30 years in good health. The chain has TRBV7-6 and TRBJ2-7, with D hard to call. As DNA, the CDR3 is TGTGCCAGCAGCTTGTCAGGAGACTCCTACGAGCAGTACTTC. This gives the protein CASSLSGDSYEQYF. The whole variable domain, filled in from reference TRBV7-6 and TRBJ2-7, reads GAGVSQSPRYKVTKRGQDVALRCDPISGHVSLYWYRQALGQGPEFLTYFNYEAQQDKSGLPNDRFSAERPEGSISTLTIQRTEQRDSAMYRCASSLSGDSYEQYFGPGTRLTVT.